The clone carrying this TCR beta chain turned up a few times. Its target is unknown. Only in-frame clones appear in the TCRdb table, and some are missing; sequencing was by immunoSEQ multiplex PCR. The data show some 120,000 clones, about four fifths seen once. CDR3 size: 13 residues. CDR1 is SGHTA and CDR2 is FQGNSA in the germline V gene. V lost 5 bases and J 7 bases, leaving 14 bases between the germline ends. These data come from a study of radiation and T cells in renal cell carcinoma. Points from the study as a whole: Baseline intratumoral clonotype presence is unknown without pretreatment biopsies. Top tumor clonotypes rose in blood 2 weeks post-radiation, then contracted.

This sample's time point: baseline pretreatment blood. Treatment: 15 Gy SBRT to primary tumor, nephrectomy 4 weeks later. Blood was sampled at baseline, 2 weeks and 4 weeks after SBRT. The chain links TRBV7-2 to TRBJ1-1, with TRBD1 as a possible D gene (6 bases). This specimen consisted of blood, obtained from a patient whose treatment included radiotherapy and nephrectomy. This clonotype originated in a woman in her fifties or sixties with renal cell carcinoma. The CDR3 DNA sequence: TGTGCCAGCAGCGTCGGGACACTTGGTGAAGCTTTCTTT. Its protein product is CASSVGTLGEAFF.